Below, 7 T cell receptor beta chains from the same sample are listed, as sequenced in a study of shared clonotypes between healthy human individuals. Generated by immunoSEQ multiplex PCR, the TCRdb table keeps only in-frame clones and is missing some. The sample has around 700,000 clones, roughly 73% seen once. Sequencing was done on a sample of memory CD4+ T cells sorted from blood. Subset denoted: CD45RA-negative fraction. The receptors derive from a woman in her 30s in good health.

The chain joins TRBV5-4 to TRBJ2-2, with TRBD1 matching 11 bases. Trimming cost V 3 bases and J 7 bases; bases outside gene matches: 8. Germline V gives CDR1 SGHNT, CDR2 YYREEE (reference sequence). The CDR3 has 16 residues. The DNA of the CDR3 is TGTGCCAGCAGCTCGGACAGGGGGCTTTATGGCGGGGAGCTGTTTTTT. This codes for CASSSDRGLYGGELFF. The full variable domain, in which reference TRBV5-4 and TRBJ2-2 provide the parts outside the CDR3, is ETGVTQSPTHLIKTRGQQVTLRCSSQSGHNTVSWYQQALGQGPQFIFQYYREEENGRGNFPPRFSGLQFPNYSSELNVNALELDDSALYLCASSSDRGLYGGELFFGEGSRLTVL.

Comment on this clone: Other DNA sequences in the same sample also yield this CDR3. The chain carries TRBV5-1 and TRBJ1-1; D unclear. Deletions cut 1 base from V and 0 bases from J, with 7 bases between. This CDR3 has 14 residues. Germline values: CDR1 SGHRS, CDR2 YFSETQ. The CDR3 DNA is TGCGCCAGCAGCTTGAGAGGGATGAACACTGAAGCTTTCTTT. Protein product: CASSLRGMNTEAFF.

The chain has TRBV2 and TRBJ1-1, with D unresolved. Deletions cut 2 bases from V and 3 bases from J, with 10 bases between. There are 14 residues in the CDR3. Germline loops: CDR1 SNHLY, CDR2 FYNNEI. Here the CDR3 DNA reads TGTGCCAGCAGTGAAATTTCAGCGGACACTGAAGCTTTCTTT. This encodes CASSEISADTEAFF.

This clone was found many times. The gene calls are TRBV27 and TRBJ2-7; 9 bases line up with TRBD1. Germline V gene sequence: CDR1 MNHEY, CDR2 SMNVEV (reference sequence). The junction had 10 bases not matched to a gene; V was cut back by 7 bases and J by 3 bases. The CDR3 runs 15 residues. CDR3 residues: CASIQRGTGFYEQYF. The CDR3 nucleotides are TGTGCCAGCATCCAAAGGGGGACAGGGTTCTACGAGCAGTACTTC.

This clone was counted only a few times. The chain carries TRBV19 and TRBJ1-1; TRBD1 aligns across 8 bases. The CDR3 is 12 amino acids. Germline V gene sequence: CDR1 LNHDA, CDR2 SQIVND (reference sequence). Germline trimming cut 8 bases from V and 4 bases from J; bases unmatched to any gene: 3. CDR3 region: CASGGQGTEAFF. The CDR3 nucleotides read TGTGCCAGTGGCGGACAGGGCACTGAAGCTTTCTTT.

V is TRBV5-1 and J is TRBJ2-2, with 10 bases identical to TRBD2. Germline V gene lookup returns CDR1 SGHRS and CDR2 YFSETQ. The CDR3 has 18 amino acids. V dropped 1 base and J dropped 6; count of bases not matched to a gene: 12. CDR3: CASSLRPSGSLLAGELFF. CDR3 in DNA: TGCGCCAGCAGCTTGAGGCCTAGCGGGAGTCTCTTAGCCGGGGAGCTGTTTTTT.

In DNA, the CDR3 is TGTGCCAGCAGCAAAGGCTCACTAGCTGCCTACGAGCAGTACTTC. Amino acids: CASSKGSLAAYEQYF. The V and J genes are TRBV21-1 and TRBJ2-7; TRBD2 is taken as the D call from the table, unchecked against the DNA. TRBV21-1 is assigned pseudogene status. The CDR3 runs 15 residues.